The clone carrying this T cell receptor beta chain showed up just a few times. The source of the sample is a study of blood T cell repertoires in COVID-19. Study background: Samples taken during acute and convalescent COVID-19 were collected in the United States, Italy and Spain. T cells, B-cell-depleted T cells, or PBMCs supplied cDNA or gDNA.

Between the trimmed V and J ends, which lost 1 base and 8 bases, there was a span of 11 bases. The length of the CDR3 is 13 residues. In the source study's methods: Amplification of reference gene primers was used by the study to estimate nucleated cell counts. Data came from immunoSEQ multiplex PCR; TCRdb stores just in-frame clones and leaves some out. Clonal size and the V and J genes are those of that table, whereas D and trimming came from the DNA. The sample lists 200,000 to 300,000 clones, roughly 86% seen once, with over 7.5% in the top ten. What was sequenced was peripheral blood. The chain is built from TRBV12-3 or TRBV12-4 and TRBJ1-2; D not resolved. The clonotype comes from a man between 40 and 49 years old who had recovered from COVID-19. DNA for the CDR3: TGTGCCAGCAGTTTAGGGAGCTTCGGGGGCTACACCTTC. This gives the protein CASSLGSFGGYTF.